Detailed here is one T cell receptor (beta chain). No antigen is known for it. This record belongs to a study of cytomegalovirus exposure and HLA in healthy donors. Across the whole study: Drawn from HLA-typed donors, 83 million or so unique TCRs were held in an early data release.

Germline assignment: CDR1 MNHEY and CDR2 SMNVEV (reference sequence). The CDR3 is made up of 12 amino acids. Trimming removed 3 bases from V and 9 bases from J; junction bases left unmatched: 1. Study outcomes and limitations: For TCR beta chains, V- and J-gene trimming was later linked to a missense DCLRE1C variant. In vitro checks showed that a few CMV-associated chains really do target CMV antigens. With DRB1 most and HLA-C fewest, TCR association rates differed between HLA loci in a later analysis.

PCR primers comprised 60 Vbeta and 13 Jbeta primers. Generated by immunoSEQ multiplex PCR, the TCRdb table keeps only in-frame clones and is missing some. The data contain roughly 120,000 clones, 60% to 70% of them singletons. The chain joins TRBV27 to TRBJ2-1; 8 positions match TRBD2. The TCR was taken from a woman aged 40 to 50 in good health and CMV-seropositive. Sequencing was done on a sample of PBMCs. The CDR3 coding sequence is TGTGCCAGCAGTTTCCGGGGGGGTGAGCAGTTCTTC. This translates into CASSFRGGEQFF.